The 11 T cell receptor beta chains reported below all come from one sample, sequenced in a study of blood T cell repertoires in COVID-19. Assay used: immunoSEQ multiplex PCR; TCRdb lists only in-frame clones, some missing. The data show over 130,000 clones, with roughly 84% seen just once and over 2% held by the top ten. Source material: peripheral blood. Receptor source: a man in his 70s with acute or convalescent COVID-19.

The V call is TRBV3-1 (or the pseudogene TRBV3-2), the J call TRBJ1-2; 10 bases fit TRBD1. V dropped 4 bases and J dropped 5; count of bases not matched to a gene: 4. The CDR3 extends over 14 amino acids. Germline CDR1 reads LGHDT; CDR2 reads YNNKEL (reference sequence). In DNA form, the CDR3 reads TGTGCCAGCAGCCCCGGGACAGGGGAGTATGGCTACACCTTC. Residues: CASSPGTGEYGYTF.

The V gene is TRBV5-1, the J gene TRBJ1-2; 9 bases match TRBD1. This CDR3 has 15 amino acids. J gave up 7 bases and V 0 bases, and 7 bases lay outside the gene matches. The germline V gene encodes CDR1 SGHRS and CDR2 YFSETQ. CDR3 nucleotide sequence: TGCGCCAGCAGCTTGGCAAGGACAGGGGAAGGTGGCTACACCTTC. Translating it yields CASSLARTGEGGYTF.

The chain joins TRBV9 to TRBJ2-7, with D possibly being TRBD1 (5 bases). The germline V gene encodes CDR1 SGDLS and CDR2 YYNGEE. Trimming stripped 4 bases from V and 2 bases from J, with 16 bases between. The CDR3 has 15 amino acids. The CDR3 is CASSPTPQATYEQYF. CDR3 bases: TGTGCCAGCAGCCCGACCCCACAGGCTACCTACGAGCAGTACTTC.

The chain is built from TRBV19 and TRBJ2-4; no reliable D call. Germline values: CDR1 LNHDA, CDR2 SQIVND (reference sequence). The germline V and J ends were trimmed by 3 bases and 1 base, with 4 bases remaining between them. CDR3 size: 13 residues. CDR3 region: CASSIQAKNIQYF. The CDR3 bases are TGTGCCAGTAGTATCCAGGCCAAAAACATTCAGTACTTC.

V and J are TRBV2 and TRBJ2-2; D is perhaps TRBD1 (6 bases). Trimming took off 5 bases at V and 0 bases at J, with 10 bases between the two ends. CDR1 and CDR2 from the germline V gene are SNHLY and FYNNEI. The CDR3 extends over 15 amino acids. CDR3 DNA: TGTGCCAGCAGTACAGGGTCCCCGAACACCGGGGAGCTGTTTTTT. Residues: CASSTGSPNTGELFF.

V and J are TRBV7-9 and TRBJ2-1; 9 positions match TRBD2. Per germline, CDR1 SEHNR and CDR2 FQNEAQ (reference sequence). The junction had 18 bases not matched to a gene; V was cut back by 8 bases and J by 4 bases. There are 18 residues in the CDR3. CDR3 protein: CASGGGVGAGRTYNEQFF. Here the CDR3 DNA reads TGTGCCAGCGGCGGGGGGGTAGGTGCGGGACGAACGTACAATGAGCAGTTCTTC.

This clone was seen only once. This chain uses TRBV11-2 with TRBJ2-7, with TRBD2 identical over 10 bases. Germline CDR1 and CDR2: SGHAT and FQNNGV. Trimming cost V 5 bases and J 6 bases; bases outside gene matches: 13. The CDR3 extends over 16 amino acids. The CDR3 sequence: CASSMGGASGSTEQYF. In nucleotides, the CDR3 is TGTGCCAGCAGCATGGGGGGTGCTAGCGGGAGCACCGAGCAGTACTTC.

The chain has TRBV7-2 and TRBJ2-2; no firm D call. Per the germline V gene, CDR1 is SGHTA and CDR2 is FQGNSA. CDR3 length equals 16 residues. V was trimmed by 2 bases and J by 0 bases, leaving 10 bases between them. The CDR3 protein is CASSLRWASNTGELFF. The CDR3 region has the DNA TGTGCCAGCAGCTTAAGATGGGCCTCGAACACCGGGGAGCTGTTTTTT.

The chain couples TRBV28 to TRBJ1-1; no firm D call. Trimming removed 1 base at V and 7 bases at J, with 7 bases between. CDR1 MDHEN and CDR2 SYDVKM come from the germline V gene. CDR3 length: 12 amino acids. This chain's CDR3 is CASSLFRGEAFF. The CDR3, as DNA: TGTGCCAGCAGTTTATTTCGGGGTGAAGCTTTCTTT.

The gene calls are TRBV10-3 and TRBJ1-1; TRBD1 matches 12 bases. The CDR3 contains 15 residues. The germline V gene has CDR1 ENHRY and CDR2 SYGVKD. V lost 6 bases and J lost 0; bases outside the gene matches: 2. The CDR3 coding sequence is TGTGCCATCAGGGGGACAGGGGGCATGAACACTGAAGCTTTCTTT. Its protein product is CAIRGTGGMNTEAFF.

This chain uses TRBV7-9 with TRBJ2-6; D gene ambiguous. In germline, CDR1 is SEHNR, CDR2 FQNEAQ (reference sequence). Trimming shortened V by 4 bases and J by 0 bases, and 7 bases separated the two germline ends. The CDR3 has 15 residues. CDR3 region: CASSSEDSGANVLTF. As DNA, the CDR3 is TGTGCCAGCAGCTCCGAGGACTCTGGGGCCAACGTCCTGACTTTC.